This TCR beta chain appears in the sequencing data of a study of T cell changes during pregnancy in multiple sclerosis (dated by TCRdb to about 2019). Study-level background: The study examined how the T cell repertoire changed over the course of pregnancy in women with multiple sclerosis.

Library preparation employed the immunoSEQ multiplex PCR assay. TCRdb took this table from immuneACCESS and kept in-frame rearrangements with V and J called. Such tables lack part of the clones; where checked against another copy, unresolved V genes explain under half of the gap, and the rest is unexplained. Present in this sample are some 48,000 clones, about 93% of which were seen just once. The ten biggest clones cover roughly 0.61% of the sample. Turning to this clone: The target of this receptor is not known. Base qualities were left out, and no much larger clone turns up one base away.

The junction shows trimming of 4 bases on V and 0 bases on J, plus 11 bases between the germline ends. Sequences SGHNT (CDR1) and YYREEE (CDR2) are obtained from the germline V gene (reference sequence). Its CDR3 holds 14 amino acids, cysteine through phenylalanine. The sequence is cut down to CDR3 DNA, 42 bases in frame from base 1. Source: CD4+ T cells from peripheral blood mononuclear cells, taken after pregnancy. The source of this sequence is a female donor in good health, enrolled as a control in a pregnancy study. The rearrangement combines TRBV5-4 with TRBJ2-7; tentative D gene TRBD1, with 6 bases matching. In nucleotide form, the sequence is TGTGCCAGCAGCCGCCAGGGGCCCTCCTACGAGCAGTACTTC. Translation gives CASSRQGPSYEQYF.